This TCR beta chain was observed in a study of CD8 T cells in ankylosing spondylitis. Study-level points and caveats: Ankylosing spondylitis blood appeared to be characterized by a TCR beta motif of about 8 highly homologous variants. The clones that were linked to disease were reported to be significantly enriched in matched synovial fluid samples from ankylosing spondylitis patients.

This clonotype has only a few counts. What it recognizes is unknown. The CDR3 sequence is 14 residues long. The germline V gene has CDR1 SEHNR and CDR2 FQNEAQ (reference sequence). V dropped 5 bases and J dropped 8 bases, with 16 bases sitting between them. The TCR beta libraries were generated through quantitative 5'-RACE incorporating molecular barcodes. TCRdb reanalysed the 5' RACE reads using MiXCR and keeps one entry per CDR3 protein. The sample lists 500,000 to 650,000 distinct CDR3 sequences, roughly 5% occurring once. The receptor was isolated from a male donor with ankylosing spondylitis. V and J are TRBV7-9 and TRBJ2-4, with D tentatively TRBD2 (5 bases). Sequencing used blood, either unsorted or a sorted T cell fraction (not recorded which). The CDR3, as DNA: TGTGCCAGCAGCCCAGATGGTCTGAGGGACATTCAGTACTTC. This sequence encodes CASSPDGLRDIQYF.